Ten or more counts support the clone carrying this T cell receptor (beta chain). Its target is not known. This sample is part of a study of T cell repertoires in cytomegalovirus infection. Study context: Recently identified HLA-C-restricted CMV epitopes and well-studied HLA-B-restricted CMV epitopes were used by the study. Public TCR beta signatures marked donors with CMV infection and the matching HLA. Broader study findings: HLA-C-restricted CMV clonotypes gave the most frequent clonotype in two of eight donors. Summed frequency of shared TCR beta families picked out CMV carriers who also had the relevant HLA.

V was pared by 5 bases and J by 7 bases, with 13 bases of the junction left unmatched. There are 17 residues in the CDR3. CDR1 is SGHVS and CDR2 is FQNEAQ in the germline V gene. TCRdb re-called the reads through MiXCR, storing one row per CDR3 protein. The sample has 350,000 to 400,000 distinct CDR3 sequences; about 32% are singletons. The rearrangement uses TRBV7-8 and TRBJ1-6; TRBD1 matches at 8 bases. This specimen consisted of cultured PBMCs, obtained from culture after CMV antigen stimulation. The TCR was taken from a human donor in good health (CMV status not recorded). Some clones in this sample may be carry-over from other donors' samples. The CDR3 loop is CASSRTIGTGRNSPLHF. The CDR3 nucleotides read TGTGCCAGCAGCCGAACGATAGGGACAGGAAGGAATTCACCCCTCCACTTT.